The entry below describes one T cell receptor beta chain. Its antigen is not known. The PCR employed 60 Vbeta primers together with 13 Jbeta primers. Profiled with immunoSEQ multiplex PCR; TCRdb holds only in-frame clones, not every one. Among about 140,000 clones listed, under 85% were seen once. This sample stems from a study of cytomegalovirus exposure and HLA in healthy donors. Study results and caveats: A later analysis showed that HLA-associated TCR beta chains had undergone more clonal expansion than equally common others. It is likely that the observed cluster of highly shared sequence variants was a sequencing artifact. Most TCR beta V segments were productive about 87% or about 30% of the time in an earlier analysis.

In germline, CDR1 is GTSNPN, CDR2 SVGIG (reference sequence). This CDR3 has 15 residues. Each donor was healthy, and each was a bone marrow donor. This chain connects TRBV30 to TRBJ2-5; perhaps TRBD1 as D (6 bases). Gene TRBJ2-7 matches the end of the DNA better, so the J call may be wrong. Sequenced input: PBMCs. This TCR came from a young man in good health and CMV-seronegative. The CDR3 DNA reads as TGTGCCTGGAGTGTAGGCAACAGGGATTACTACGAGCAGTACTTC. Translating it yields CAWSVGNRDYYEQYF.